The 16 T cell receptor beta chains below come from one sample, sequenced in a study of cytomegalovirus exposure and HLA in healthy donors. The study ran its PCR with 60 Vbeta and 13 Jbeta primers. TCRdb keeps only in-frame clones here, not all; method: immunoSEQ multiplex PCR. The sample records approximately 140,000 clones, around 77% being singletons. The specimen was PBMCs. The receptors were gathered from a woman aged 55-70 years in good health and CMV-seronegative.

The chain joins TRBV2 to TRBJ1-3, with 10 positions matching TRBD1. Germline loops: CDR1 SNHLY, CDR2 FYNNEI. CDR3 length equals 16 residues. V was clipped by 4 bases and J by 4 bases; unmatched bases: 7. DNA for the CDR3: TGTGCCAGCAGTGCAAATCCGGGACAGGGGGGAAACACCATATATTTT. It translates to CASSANPGQGGNTIYF.

The chain employs TRBV5-4 and TRBJ1-2; 11 positions match TRBD1. Germline V lookup: CDR1 SGHNT, CDR2 YYREEE (reference sequence). V shed 0 bases, J shed 7 bases, and the junction held 2 bases outside the gene matches. CDR3 length equals 14 residues. DNA of the CDR3: TGTGCCAGCAGCTTGGTCGGACAGGGGGCTGGCTACACCTTC. Its protein product is CASSLVGQGAGYTF.

The chain couples TRBV9 to TRBJ2-3; 7 positions match TRBD1. V trimming: 0 bases; J trimming: 0 bases; junction bases outside the gene matches: 7. Germline V lookup: CDR1 SGDLS, CDR2 YYNGEE. The CDR3 is 17 amino acids. The CDR3 nucleotides are TGTGCCAGCAGCGTAGGGAAAGGGGGCGTGAGCACAGATACGCAGTATTTT. It is translated as CASSVGKGGVSTDTQYF.

Note on this clone: The identical CDR3 is also encoded by other nucleotide sequences in the sample. J is TRBJ1-5 and V is TRBV10-3; TRBD1 matches at 8 bases. Germline V gives CDR1 ENHRY, CDR2 SYGVKD. The V segment lost 2 bases and the J segment 2 bases; nucleotides outside the gene matches: 2. There are 15 residues in the CDR3. The CDR3 sequence: CAISEDRGGNQPQHF. The DNA of the CDR3 is TGTGCCATCAGTGAGGACAGGGGAGGCAATCAGCCCCAGCATTTT.

This clone was observed a few times. This chain connects TRBV27 to TRBJ2-1; 14 bases line up with TRBD2. CDR3 length equals 15 residues. The V gene end was trimmed by 8 bases and the J gene end by 6 bases; junction bases not matched to a gene: 6. Germline CDR1 is MNHEY and CDR2 is SMNVEV (reference sequence). The CDR3 is CASLKGLAGVNEQFF. CDR3 bases: TGTGCCAGCCTCAAGGGACTAGCGGGAGTCAATGAGCAGTTCTTC.

The chain combines TRBV29-1 with TRBJ1-5, with D perhaps TRBD1 (6 bases). The CDR3 runs to 15 residues. Germline V lookup: CDR1 SQVTM, CDR2 ANQGSEA. The germline V and J ends were trimmed by 3 bases and 1 base, with 13 bases remaining between them. Written as DNA, the CDR3 is TGCAGCGTTGAGGTACAGGGAGGGAGCAATCAGCCCCAGCATTTT. This encodes CSVEVQGGSNQPQHF.

V is TRBV5-1 and J is TRBJ2-1; 10 bases match TRBD2. Germline loops: CDR1 SGHRS, CDR2 YFSETQ. The V segment lost 0 bases and the J segment 9 bases; nucleotides outside the gene matches: 9. The CDR3 has 16 amino acids. The CDR3 loop is CASSLEAGGHIGEQFF. CDR3 in DNA: TGCGCCAGCAGCTTGGAAGCGGGGGGGCATATAGGTGAGCAGTTCTTC.

This rearrangement joins TRBV19 to TRBJ2-1; 7 nucleotides align to TRBD1. Per germline, CDR1 LNHDA and CDR2 SQIVND (reference sequence). The CDR3 runs to 14 residues. V trimming: 6 bases; J trimming: 9 bases; junction bases outside the gene matches: 11. The CDR3 region has the DNA TGTGCCAGTAGGGACAGGAGGACCGCCAGTGAGCAGTTCTTC. This gives the protein CASRDRRTASEQFF.

This clone turned up a few times. This chain joins TRBV28 and TRBJ1-1; D might be TRBD1 (5 bases). Germline assignment: CDR1 MDHEN and CDR2 SYDVKM. There are 15 residues in the CDR3. Trimming took 5 bases from V and 5 from J, leaving 18 bases between them. CDR3 nucleotides: TGTGCCAGCAGTGGGGACGTCGGGGGAGGTACTGAAGCTTTCTTT. Encoded protein: CASSGDVGGGTEAFF.

The rearrangement joins TRBV28 to TRBJ1-6, with a possible D match to TRBD1 (6 bases). V lost 6 bases, J lost 9 bases, and 12 bases lay in between. Looked up from germline, CDR1 is MDHEN and CDR2 is SYDVKM. CDR3 size: 13 residues. CDR3 sequence: CASSRTDRSPLHF. CDR3 nucleotides: TGTGCCAGCAGCCGGACAGATCGTTCACCCCTCCACTTT. Using reference TRBV28 and TRBJ1-6 for the parts outside the CDR3, the full variable domain is DVKVTQSSRYLVKRTGEKVFLECVQDMDHENMFWYRQDPGLGLRLIYFSYDVKMKEKGDIPEGYSVSREKKERFSLILESASTNQTSMYLCASSRTDRSPLHFGNGTRLTVT.

The chain joins TRBV25-1 to TRBJ2-3; maybe TRBD1 (5 bases). The CDR3 contains 15 residues. The ends were cut back, 0 bases at V and 3 bases at J, with 10 bases in the middle. Germline CDR1 reads MGHDK; CDR2 reads SYGVNS. CDR3: CASSEYRAGTDTQYF. Written as DNA, the CDR3 is TGTGCCAGCAGTGAATATAGGGCAGGGACAGATACGCAGTATTTT.

Here the CDR3 reads CASRRGAGGPYEQYF. In nucleotides, the CDR3 is TGCGCCAGTCGCAGGGGAGCGGGAGGGCCTTACGAGCAGTACTTC. The genes are TRBV10-2 and TRBJ2-7; 10 bases fit TRBD2. The CDR3 spans 15 residues. The trim removed 9 bases at V and 4 bases at J, leaving 12 bases unmatched. Per the germline V gene, CDR1 is WSHSY and CDR2 is SAAADI.

This clone has just one count. The J gene is TRBJ2-7, the V gene TRBV14, with 9 bases matching TRBD2. CDR1 and CDR2 (germline): SGHDN, FVKESK. V trimming: 0 bases; J trimming: 0 bases; junction bases outside the gene matches: 12. The CDR3 totals 19 residues. CDR3 sequence reads: CASSQDRRVAGVRSYEQYF. CDR3 coding DNA: TGTGCCAGCAGCCAAGATCGTAGAGTAGCGGGAGTGCGCTCCTACGAGCAGTACTTC.

This CDR3 is CASSPPGQGLAGNTGELFF. CDR3 DNA sequence: TGTGCCAGCAGTCCACCGGGACAGGGGCTAGCGGGGAACACCGGGGAGCTGTTTTTT. The rearrangement uses TRBV27 and TRBJ2-2, with 10 bases aligning to TRBD1. Germline CDR1 is MNHEY and CDR2 is SMNVEV (reference sequence). CDR3 length: 19 amino acids. J lost 1 base, V lost 5 bases, and 13 bases had no gene match.

The chain links TRBV5-1 to TRBJ1-3; 7 nucleotides align to TRBD1. The germline V gene encodes CDR1 SGHRS and CDR2 YFSETQ. V shed 0 bases and J 0 bases; nucleotides not matched to a gene: 3. The CDR3 is 16 amino acids. DNA of the CDR3: TGCGCCAGCAGCTTGGGGGGACAGAACTCTGGAAACACCATATATTTT. Protein product: CASSLGGQNSGNTIYF.

The chain couples TRBV28 to TRBJ1-4; D is unclear. The germline V gene has CDR1 MDHEN and CDR2 SYDVKM. The CDR3 extends over 18 amino acids. V lost 0 bases, J lost 3 bases, and 17 bases lay in between. The CDR3 spells CASSLWLFTEPANEKLFF. CDR3 in DNA: TGTGCCAGCAGTTTATGGCTCTTTACGGAGCCGGCTAATGAAAAACTGTTTTTT. Combining the CDR3 with reference TRBV28 and TRBJ1-4 gives the whole variable domain DVKVTQSSRYLVKRTGEKVFLECVQDMDHENMFWYRQDPGLGLRLIYFSYDVKMKEKGDIPEGYSVSREKKERFSLILESASTNQTSMYLCASSLWLFTEPANEKLFFGSGTQLSVL.